This T cell receptor (beta chain) is from a study of cytomegalovirus exposure and HLA in healthy donors. With 5 bases removed from V and 8 bases from J, the gap between germline ends came to 15 bases. This CDR3 region has 12 residues. Per germline, CDR1 SQVTM and CDR2 ANQGSEA. Regarding this clone: Its antigen is still unknown.

Study results and caveats: In a later analysis, compared with equally common non-associated chains, HLA-associated beta chains were more expanded.

In the PCR, 60 Vbeta and 13 Jbeta primers were used. The data were produced by immunoSEQ multiplex PCR, yet TCRdb's version contains in-frame clones alone and is incomplete. This table holds 110,000 to 150,000 clones, about 80% found once. The chain has TRBV29-1 and TRBJ1-1, with D perhaps TRBD1 (6 bases). The material sequenced was PBMCs. This receptor was identified in a man aged 35-49 years in good health and CMV-seronegative. The CDR3 region has the DNA TGCAGCGTTCGTACTACCGGGACAGAAGCTTTCTTT. Amino acids: CSVRTTGTEAFF.